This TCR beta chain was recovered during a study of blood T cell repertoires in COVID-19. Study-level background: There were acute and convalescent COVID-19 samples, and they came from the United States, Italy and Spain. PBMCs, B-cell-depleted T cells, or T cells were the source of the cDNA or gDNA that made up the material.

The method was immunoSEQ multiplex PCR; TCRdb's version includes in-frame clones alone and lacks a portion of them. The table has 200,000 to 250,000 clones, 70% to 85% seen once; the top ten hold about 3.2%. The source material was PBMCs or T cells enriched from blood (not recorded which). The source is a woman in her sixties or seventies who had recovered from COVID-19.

CDR3 nucleotide sequence: TGTGCCAGCAGCACTCCAGGGGATAGCAATCAGCCCCAGCATTTT. Protein product: CASSTPGDSNQPQHF. The genes are TRBV12-1 and TRBJ1-5; TRBD1, the table's D call, lacks a check against the DNA. TRBV12-1 is flagged as a pseudogene. The length of the CDR3 is 15 residues.